The 21 T cell receptor beta chains given below trace back to one sample, sequenced in a study of T-cell reconstitution after alpha-beta-depleted transplantation in children. Unique molecular identifiers were incorporated during preparation of the TCRbeta library. Each CDR3 protein gets one entry after TCRdb re-called the PCR reads with MiXCR. Among some 600,000 distinct CDR3 sequences listed, over 10% were seen once. Sequenced here: PBMCs, mostly from graft donor cells, sampled 360 days after TCRalphabeta/CD19-depleted stem cell transplant. The receptors come from a male patient under 18 who had a stem cell transplant for acute myeloid leukemia, so the T cells may come from the graft donor.

This clonotype showed up just a few times. The rearrangement links TRBV10-1 to TRBJ1-1; 7 positions agree with TRBD1. The CDR3 extends over 13 amino acids. V shed 5 bases and J 9 bases; nucleotides not matched to a gene: 9. Per the germline V gene, CDR1 is WNHNN and CDR2 is SYGVQD (reference sequence). The CDR3 sequence is CASSPTGRTQAFF. The CDR3 bases are TGCGCCAGCAGTCCGACAGGGCGGACCCAAGCTTTCTTT.

V gene TRBV20-1 combines with J gene TRBJ2-7, with D possibly matching TRBD2 (5 bases). The V end lost 6 bases, the J end lost 0 bases, and 9 bases lay between the germline ends. Germline CDR1 and CDR2: DFQATT and SNEGSKA (reference sequence). The length of the CDR3 is 12 residues. The CDR3 is CSALVPSYEQYF. CDR3 coding DNA: TGCAGTGCACTAGTTCCCTCCTACGAGCAGTACTTC.

This clonotype was seen only a few times. The chain combines TRBV6-2 or TRBV6-3 with TRBJ2-1, with D perhaps matching TRBD1 or TRBD2 (5 bases each). The CDR3 runs 11 residues. Germline CDR1 and CDR2: MNHEY and SVGEGT. The ends were cut back, 8 bases at V and 15 bases at J, with 17 bases in the middle. CDR3: CASVGVLGAFF. CDR3 DNA sequence: TGTGCCAGCGTGGGGGTCCTAGGGGCGTTCTTC.

The chain employs TRBV7-9 and TRBJ2-2; D could derive from TRBD1 or TRBD2 (5 bases each). This CDR3 is 17 amino acids long. The ends were cut back, 6 bases at V and 1 base at J, with 18 bases in the middle. The V gene's germline CDR1 is SEHNR and CDR2 FQNEAQ (reference sequence). CDR3 nucleotides: TGTGCCAGCAGTTTACGGGGAACAGGTCTGAACACCGGGGAGCTGTTTTTT. It yields the protein CASSLRGTGLNTGELFF.

This clonotype has at least ten counts. This chain uses TRBV12-3 or TRBV12-4 with TRBJ2-7; 10 bases are shared with TRBD1. This CDR3 comprises 16 residues. V gave up 1 base and J gave up 7 bases; unmatched junction bases: 10. The CDR3 bases are TGTGCCAGCAGTTTAGGGAGTGGGACAGGGGTCGAAGAGCAGTACTTC. Translated: CASSLGSGTGVEEQYF.

This clonotype was counted at least ten times. J is TRBJ2-7 and V is TRBV5-1; TRBD1 is a possible D gene (5 bases). The CDR3 is made up of 15 amino acids. CDR1 is SGHRS, CDR2 YFSETQ, per germline. V lost 1 base and J lost 5, with 16 bases in between. The CDR3 bases are TGCGCCAGCAGCTTGCCCCAGGGATATACGAACGAGCAGTACTTC. Translation: CASSLPQGYTNEQYF.

The chain uses TRBV20-1 and TRBJ2-7; D is perhaps TRBD2 (6 bases). Trimming stripped 1 base from V and 4 bases from J, with 14 bases between. CDR3 length equals 14 residues. The V gene's germline CDR1 is DFQATT and CDR2 SNEGSKA (reference sequence). CDR3 protein: CSARGGTGLYEQYF. CDR3 nucleotide sequence: TGCAGTGCTAGAGGGGGGACGGGACTTTACGAGCAGTACTTC.

This chain joins TRBV7-3 and TRBJ2-2; 7 nucleotides match TRBD2. Germline V gene data show CDR1 as SGHTA and CDR2 as FQGTGA. The CDR3 has 16 amino acids. Trimming took 5 bases from V and 4 from J; bases not matched to a gene: 10. CDR3 amino acids: CASSKSTSLSTGELFF. CDR3 coding DNA: TGTGCCAGCAGCAAATCGACTAGCCTCTCCACCGGGGAGCTGTTTTTT. The full variable domain, completed using reference TRBV7-3 and TRBJ2-2, is GAGVSQTPSNKVTEKGKYVELRCDPISGHTALYWYRQSLGQGPEFLIYFQGTGAADDSGLPNDRFFAVRPEGSVSTLKIQRTERGDSAVYLCASSKSTSLSTGELFFGEGSRLTVL.

The chain links TRBV7-9 to TRBJ1-2, with a weak D call TRBD1 (6 bases). The CDR3 runs to 16 residues. The V and J ends lost 1 base and 6 bases respectively, with 18 bases between them. Germline V gene data show CDR1 as SEHNR and CDR2 as FQNEAQ (reference sequence). CDR3: CASSLGPRDIENGYTF. In DNA, the CDR3 is TGTGCCAGCAGCTTAGGTCCTCGGGACATCGAAAATGGCTACACCTTC.

This clonotype was recorded a few times. CDR3 loop: CASSLVTDTGELFF. The CDR3 nucleotides read TGCGCCAGCAGCTTGGTAACAGACACCGGGGAGCTGTTTTTT. The V gene is TRBV5-1, the J gene TRBJ2-2; D gene ambiguous. With 0 bases removed from V and 3 bases from J, the gap between germline ends came to 6 bases. Looked up from germline, CDR1 is SGHRS and CDR2 is YFSETQ. This CDR3 has 14 amino acids.

The rearrangement joins TRBV25-1 to TRBJ1-6, with unresolved D. V dropped 3 bases and J dropped 8 bases, with 5 bases sitting between them. CDR3 length equals 12 residues. Germline CDR1 and CDR2: MGHDK and SYGVNS. The CDR3 DNA follows: TGTGCCAGCAGTGATTCTTATTCACCCCTCCACTTT. It yields the protein CASSDSYSPLHF.

The chain links TRBV27 to TRBJ2-3; D is undetermined. CDR3 length equals 16 residues. The V end was cut by 6 bases, the J end by 2 bases, with 18 bases between. Germline-derived CDR1 and CDR2 are MNHEY and SMNVEV (reference sequence). The CDR3 DNA is TGTGCCAGCAGCCTCCGGCAGGCTCACCACACAGATACGCAGTATTTT. Its protein is CASSLRQAHHTDTQYF.

The table lists this clonotype with many counts. The chain uses TRBV7-2 and TRBJ2-1; possibly TRBD2 for D (7 bases). Trimming cost V 5 bases and J 0 bases, with 17 bases left between them. Germline values: CDR1 SGHTA, CDR2 FQGNSA. CDR3 length equals 17 residues. CDR3 in amino acids: CASSPGGRGRSYNEQFF. The CDR3 DNA reads as TGTGCCAGCAGCCCAGGAGGGCGGGGGCGCTCCTACAATGAGCAGTTCTTC.

The gene calls are TRBV7-2 and TRBJ2-3; 12 bases align to TRBD2. The CDR3 runs 16 residues. Germline V lookup: CDR1 SGHTA, CDR2 FQGNSA. The ends lost 2 bases at V and 6 bases at J; junction bases unmatched: 6. The DNA for the CDR3 is TGTGCCAGCAGCTTAACGACTAGCGGGAGTGTGGATACGCAGTATTTT. As protein: CASSLTTSGSVDTQYF.

This clonotype was seen ten or more times. The gene calls are TRBV7-6 and TRBJ2-7; 7 nucleotides align to TRBD1. CDR1 and CDR2 (germline): SGHVS, FNYEAQ. CDR3 length: 15 residues. The J segment lost 5 bases and the V segment lost 5 bases, leaving 12 bases of the junction unmatched. CDR3 in DNA: TGTGCCAGCAGCCCCCATACAGGGGTCCTAAACGAGCAGTACTTC. This codes for CASSPHTGVLNEQYF.

This clonotype was observed a few times. The CDR3 reads CASSLKAVTGGRTEAFF. The CDR3 nucleotides are TGCGCCAGCAGCTTGAAGGCGGTAACAGGGGGGAGAACTGAAGCTTTCTTT. The chain recombines TRBV5-1 with TRBJ1-1, with 8 positions matching TRBD1. The CDR3 totals 17 residues. Germline V gives CDR1 SGHRS, CDR2 YFSETQ. V was clipped by 1 base and J by 5 bases; unmatched bases: 13. Filled out from reference TRBV5-1 and TRBJ1-1, the complete variable domain reads KAGVTQTPRYLIKTRGQQVTLSCSPISGHRSVSWYQQTPGQGLQFLFEYFSETQRNKGNFPGRFSGRQFSNSRSEMNVSTLELGDSALYLCASSLKAVTGGRTEAFFGQGTRLTVV.

This rearrangement joins TRBV9 to TRBJ2-2; 7 nucleotides align to TRBD1. The CDR3 runs 17 residues. Germline V gene data show CDR1 as SGDLS and CDR2 as YYNGEE. Germline trimming cut 0 bases from V and 4 bases from J; bases unmatched to any gene: 9. The CDR3 DNA is TGTGCCAGCAGCGTAGTGGAGACAGGGTATAGCACCGGGGAGCTGTTTTTT. Protein sequence: CASSVVETGYSTGELFF. The whole variable domain, remainder taken from reference TRBV9 and TRBJ2-2, is DSGVTQTPKHLITATGQRVTLRCSPRSGDLSVYWYQQSLDQGLQFLIQYYNGEERAKGNILERFSAQQFPDLHSELNLSSLELGDSALYFCASSVVETGYSTGELFFGEGSRLTVL.

In this sample, this clonotype turned up many times. The rearrangement uses TRBV5-1 and TRBJ2-7; 7 positions agree with TRBD2. V shed 0 bases, J shed 3 bases, and the junction held 6 bases outside the gene matches. The CDR3 runs 15 residues. Germline values: CDR1 SGHRS, CDR2 YFSETQ. The CDR3 DNA follows: TGCGCCAGCAGCTTGGGCCTAGCGGAGATCTACGAGCAGTACTTC. Its translation is CASSLGLAEIYEQYF. Drawing the rest from reference TRBV5-1 and TRBJ2-7, the complete variable domain is KAGVTQTPRYLIKTRGQQVTLSCSPISGHRSVSWYQQTPGQGLQFLFEYFSETQRNKGNFPGRFSGRQFSNSRSEMNVSTLELGDSALYLCASSLGLAEIYEQYFGPGTRLTVT.

V gene TRBV7-8 combines with J gene TRBJ2-5, with 8 bases identical to TRBD2. The V gene's germline CDR1 is SGHVS and CDR2 FQNEAQ. The CDR3 is 15 residues long. Trimming removed 8 bases from V and 4 bases from J; junction bases left unmatched: 12. The CDR3 DNA reads TGTGCCAGCCGGAGCGGGAGAGGAGGGCGAGAGACCCAGTACTTC. The encoded protein is CASRSGRGGRETQYF.

The table lists this clonotype with many counts. The V call is TRBV10-3, the J call TRBJ2-5; TRBD2 agrees at 8 bases. CDR3 length equals 18 residues. Germline CDR1 is ENHRY and CDR2 is SYGVKD. After removal of 3 bases from V and 0 bases from J, the junction contained 12 bases not matched to a gene. CDR3 region: CAISDSELAEWYQETQYF. CDR3 bases: TGTGCCATCAGTGATAGTGAACTAGCGGAGTGGTACCAAGAGACCCAGTACTTC.

This rearrangement joins TRBV29-1 to TRBJ2-7; D might be TRBD2 (5 bases). V lost 4 bases to trimming and J lost 4 bases, with 11 bases between them. The germline CDR1 and CDR2 sequences are SQVTM and ANQGSEA. This CDR3 comprises 12 residues. The chain's CDR3 is CSVVGERYEQYF. The CDR3 nucleotides are TGCAGCGTTGTGGGAGAACGGTACGAGCAGTACTTC.